This record concerns one T cell receptor (beta chain) sequence. The germline CDR1 and CDR2 sequences are KGHSH and LQKENI. CDR3 length: 15 amino acids. Deletions cut 5 bases from V and 7 bases from J, with 18 bases between. TCRdb's copy holds only in-frame clones and misses some; the assay was immunoSEQ multiplex PCR. The sample has under 600,000 clones, 80% to 90% seen once. This record comes from a study of Ad26.COV2.S vaccination and SARS-CoV-2 variants. Treatment defined: roughly 19 received Ad26.COV2.S at low or high dose, single or two shots; a few received placebo; per-sample allocation not given. Day 63 following the first vaccine or placebo injection was when the samples were taken.

This sample comprised peripheral blood, obtained in a trial of Ad26.COV2.S vaccine versus placebo. The chain is built from TRBV18 and TRBJ1-5; D may be TRBD1 (5 bases). The TCR originated in a person aged 18-60 years who received the Ad26.COV2.S COVID-19 vaccine or a placebo. The CDR3 sequence is CASSGDGTRGQPQHF. DNA of the CDR3: TGTGCCAGCTCAGGCGACGGGACGCGCGGCCAGCCCCAGCATTTT.